These 5 T cell receptor beta chains were sequenced from one sample in a study of identical twins. TCRdb re-called the 5' RACE reads through MiXCR, storing one row per CDR3 protein. The top ten hold 4% to 5.5% of the sample, which has 650,000 to 750,000 distinct CDR3 sequences, about 20% seen once. These sequences were also reported in another study, on T cells expressing NK-cell markers.

The sequencing input was PBMCs. Receptors were obtained from a woman under 30 in good health.

This clonotype was recorded many times. The chain uses TRBV20-1 and TRBJ2-7, with a weak D call TRBD2 (5 bases). Trimming left V 5 bases short and J 3 bases short, with 14 bases between. The V gene's germline CDR1 is DFQATT and CDR2 SNEGSKA (reference sequence). The CDR3 is made up of 13 amino acids. The CDR3 DNA reads as TGCAGTGCTGGTCCCAGCGGTTTCTACGAGCAGTACTTC. Its protein is CSAGPSGFYEQYF.

The V gene is TRBV6-2 or TRBV6-3, the J gene TRBJ2-1; D is perhaps TRBD2 (5 bases). Germline-derived CDR1 and CDR2 are MNHEY and SVGEGT. This CDR3 region has 15 residues. Trimming took off 5 bases at V and 2 bases at J, with 13 bases between the two ends. The CDR3: CASSTLAPAYNEQFF. DNA of the CDR3: TGTGCCAGCAGTACCTTAGCGCCCGCCTACAATGAGCAGTTCTTC.

This clonotype came up a few times. The rearrangement uses TRBV29-1 and TRBJ2-5; D may be TRBD2 (7 bases). The V gene lost 1 base and the J gene lost 3 bases, with 15 bases spanning the gap. Germline loops: CDR1 SQVTM, CDR2 ANQGSEA. This CDR3 has 15 residues. CDR3 sequence (DNA): TGCAGCGTTGAAGGGGGGGGCGCCCGGGAAGAGACCCAGTACTTC. This sequence encodes CSVEGGGAREETQYF.

This clonotype was seen only a few times. This sequence joins TRBV20-1 and TRBJ2-3; tentatively, D is TRBD1 (5 bases). Trimming shortened V by 4 bases and J by 3 bases, and 14 bases separated the two germline ends. Germline V CDR1 and CDR2: DFQATT, SNEGSKA (reference sequence). This CDR3 comprises 14 residues. CDR3 nucleotides: TGCAGTGCTATAAGGGGTTCAGGGACAGATACGCAGTATTTT. Encoded protein: CSAIRGSGTDTQYF.

This clonotype was counted a few times. The rearrangement links TRBV9 to TRBJ2-1, with D possibly being TRBD1 or TRBD2 (5 bases each). The V and J ends lost 0 bases and 7 bases respectively, with 14 bases between them. CDR3 length: 15 residues. Germline V gene lookup returns CDR1 SGDLS and CDR2 YYNGEE. The chain's CDR3 is CASSVAASWGNEQFF. The CDR3 nucleotides read TGTGCCAGCAGCGTAGCGGCTAGCTGGGGGAATGAGCAGTTCTTC.